Listed here is a single T cell receptor beta chain. These data are taken from a study of blood T cell repertoires in COVID-19. As for the study in general: The cDNA or gDNA used as material had been derived from T cells, B-cell-depleted T cells, or PBMCs.

Trimming removed 6 bases at V and 0 bases at J, with 8 bases between. The germline CDR1 and CDR2 sequences are SNHLY and FYNNEI. The CDR3 loop spans 13 amino acids. Profiling relied on immunoSEQ multiplex PCR, and the TCRdb table lists in-frame clones only, not all of them. The sample contains 80,000 to 90,000 clones, around nine tenths of which appear only once. Specimen: peripheral blood. The sequence was obtained from a man aged 35-49 years with acute or convalescent COVID-19. The chain links TRBV2 to TRBJ1-1, with D maybe TRBD1 (6 bases). The CDR3 sequence: CASRGQLNTEAFF. CDR3 in DNA: TGTGCCAGCAGGGGACAACTGAACACTGAAGCTTTCTTT. The full variable domain, in which reference TRBV2 and TRBJ1-1 provide the parts outside the CDR3, is EPEVTQTPSHQVTQMGQEVILRCVPISNHLYFYWYRQILGQKVEFLVSFYNNEISEKSEIFDDQFSVERPDGSNFTLKIRSTKLEDSAMYFCASRGQLNTEAFFGQGTRLTVV.